Below, 23 T cell receptor beta chains from the same sample are listed, as sequenced in a study of beta chain features in type 1 diabetes. Broader study findings: Type 1 diabetes patients had TCRB CDR3s that were shorter (moderately but significantly so) in all four CD4+ subsets.

No antigens are known for them. cDNA synthesis used the whole RNA isolate, giving expressed TCRB sequences. Libraries were prepared by immunoSEQ multiplex PCR; TCRdb keeps only in-frame clonotypes and omits some of them. The data contain roughly 300,000 clones, approximately 14% of them singletons. The specimen sequenced was naive CD4+ T cells from blood. These TCRs come from a man aged 30 to 45 with type 1 diabetes.

J is TRBJ2-3 and V is TRBV28; D not resolved. Germline CDR1 and CDR2: MDHEN and SYDVKM. The CDR3 spans 14 residues. With 8 bases removed from V and 1 base from J, the gap between germline ends came to 13 bases. CDR3 loop: CASSRQTGTDTQYF. Here the CDR3 DNA reads TGTGCCAGCTCGCGGCAGACTGGCACAGATACGCAGTATTTT.

This clone was seen more than once but under ten times. The genes are TRBV7-3 and TRBJ2-1; 8 bases are shared with TRBD2. The germline CDR1 and CDR2 sequences are SGHTA and FQGTGA. J lost 7 bases, V lost 0 bases, and 11 bases had no gene match. CDR3 length: 17 amino acids. This chain's CDR3 is CASSLTGTPGGRNEQFF. The CDR3 DNA sequence: TGTGCCAGCAGCTTAACCGGGACCCCGGGAGGGCGGAATGAGCAGTTCTTC.

This clone occurred a few times. J is TRBJ2-7 and V is TRBV19; 8 nucleotides line up with TRBD1. CDR1 is LNHDA and CDR2 is SQIVND in the germline V gene (reference sequence). V lost 6 bases, J lost 6 bases, and 7 bases stayed unmatched. The CDR3 runs 13 residues. The CDR3 nucleotides read TGTGCCAGTAGAGACAGGGGACTCATCGAGCAGTACTTC. Translation: CASRDRGLIEQYF. Based on the CDR3 plus reference TRBV19 and TRBJ2-7, the full variable domain is DGGITQSPKYLFRKEGQNVTLSCEQNLNHDAMYWYRQDPGQGLRLIYYSQIVNDFQKGDIAEGYSVSREKKESFPLTVTSAQKNPTAFYLCASRDRGLIEQYFGPGTRLTVT.

This clone was seen ten or more times. The V gene is TRBV4-3, the J gene TRBJ1-2, with D perhaps TRBD1 (6 bases). Trimming took 8 bases from V and 0 from J, leaving 10 bases between them. The CDR3 runs to 13 residues. Germline V gene data show CDR1 as LGHNA and CDR2 as YSLEER. As DNA, the CDR3 is TGCGCCAGCTCGACAGGCGCTAACTATGGCTACACCTTC. Its protein product is CASSTGANYGYTF.

This clone was found a few times. V is TRBV12-5 and J is TRBJ2-7, with 10 positions matching TRBD1. The trim removed 5 bases at V and 10 bases at J, leaving 8 bases unmatched. Germline V CDR1 and CDR2: LGHNT, FRNRAP. The CDR3 extends over 13 amino acids. The CDR3 DNA reads as TGTGCTAGTGGTCCCCCGACAGGGGGCCGTCAGTACTTC. Translated: CASGPPTGGRQYF.

This chain links TRBV4-1 with TRBJ2-3; no definite D call. V lost 0 bases and J 2 bases, leaving 9 bases between the germline ends. Germline V gene data show CDR1 as MGHRA and CDR2 as YSYEKL. The CDR3 is 15 amino acids. This CDR3 reads CASSQDPGPTDTQYF. The CDR3 nucleotides read TGCGCCAGCAGCCAAGATCCCGGTCCCACAGATACGCAGTATTTT.

To note about this clone: Other DNA sequences in the sample encode the same CDR3. The chain is built from TRBV7-3 and TRBJ2-5; D not certain. This CDR3 contains 13 residues. Looked up from germline, CDR1 is SGHTA and CDR2 is FQGTGA. Trimming shortened V by 11 bases and J by 10 bases, and 23 bases separated the two germline ends. This chain's CDR3 is CAGRAFLSWVQYF. The CDR3 DNA reads as TGTGCCGGCCGAGCGTTTCTAAGTTGGGTCCAGTACTTC.

The V and J genes are TRBV14 and TRBJ2-1, with TRBD2 matching 7 bases. Per the germline V gene, CDR1 is SGHDN and CDR2 is FVKESK. V trimming: 0 bases; J trimming: 8 bases; junction bases outside the gene matches: 7. CDR3 length equals 15 residues. CDR3 region: CASSQDLGGTYEQFF. The CDR3 region has the DNA TGTGCCAGCAGCCAAGATCTGGGAGGGACTTATGAGCAGTTCTTC.

This clone was counted between two and nine times. The chain joins TRBV27 to TRBJ2-3, with 9 positions matching TRBD1. Germline V gene sequence: CDR1 MNHEY, CDR2 SMNVEV (reference sequence). Unmatched junction bases numbered 3, after V lost 2 bases and J lost 0 bases. The CDR3 runs 16 residues. CDR3 protein: CASSLLDRGSTDTQYF. CDR3 nucleotides: TGTGCCAGCAGTTTACTGGACAGGGGTAGCACAGATACGCAGTATTTT.

This chain links TRBV29-1 with TRBJ2-1; perhaps TRBD1 as D (5 bases). Trimming left V 4 bases short and J 7 bases short, with 11 bases between. This CDR3 is built from 12 residues. Germline-derived CDR1 and CDR2 are SQVTM and ANQGSEA. The CDR3 DNA reads as TGCAGCGTTGGACAGCCAAGAAATGAGCAGTTCTTC. Translated: CSVGQPRNEQFF.

The sample holds a few counts of this clone. The V call is TRBV6-1, the J call TRBJ1-4; D is possibly TRBD1 (6 bases). Trimming took 6 bases from V and 8 from J, leaving 16 bases between them. The CDR3 runs to 14 residues. Germline loops: CDR1 MNHNS, CDR2 SASEGT. The CDR3 protein is CASRSRGGQEKLFF. The CDR3 region has the DNA TGTGCCAGCAGGAGCAGGGGAGGGCAGGAAAAACTGTTTTTT.

This clone has only a few counts. The J gene is TRBJ2-7, the V gene TRBV19; D unresolved. V was clipped by 5 bases and J by 3 bases, with 11 bases between them. Germline CDR1 is LNHDA and CDR2 is SQIVND (reference sequence). This CDR3 contains 13 residues. In DNA, the CDR3 is TGTGCCAGTAGTCGTGTCGTCTACTACGAGCAGTACTTC. It specifies CASSRVVYYEQYF.

This chain uses TRBV28 with TRBJ1-1; D is uncertain. Trimming cost V 6 bases and J 3 bases, with 17 bases left between them. This CDR3 has 15 residues. The V gene's germline CDR1 is MDHEN and CDR2 SYDVKM. CDR3 DNA sequence: TGTGCCAGCAGAACTACCGGCCCCTGGGACACTGAAGCTTTCTTT. It encodes CASRTTGPWDTEAFF. Full variable domain (outside the CDR3, taken from reference TRBV28 and TRBJ1-1): DVKVTQSSRYLVKRTGEKVFLECVQDMDHENMFWYRQDPGLGLRLIYFSYDVKMKEKGDIPEGYSVSREKKERFSLILESASTNQTSMYLCASRTTGPWDTEAFFGQGTRLTVV.

In its sample, this clone was seen a few times. The gene calls are TRBV5-4 and TRBJ2-7; 9 nucleotides align to TRBD2. Germline CDR1 SGHNT, CDR2 YYREEE (reference sequence). V lost 0 bases to trimming and J lost 2 bases; unmatched junction nucleotides: 3. The CDR3 contains 15 residues. CDR3 nucleotides: TGTGCCAGCAGCTTGGCTAGCGGGGATACCTACGAGCAGTACTTC. This translates into CASSLASGDTYEQYF.

This clone has just a few counts. The V gene is TRBV19, the J gene TRBJ1-2; D unclear. The CDR3 has 13 amino acids. CDR1 is LNHDA, CDR2 SQIVND, per germline (reference sequence). Trimming removed 3 bases at V and 7 bases at J, with 12 bases between. CDR3 DNA sequence: TGTGCCAGTAGTATCCGGGAGCGTAGTGGCTACACCTTC. This codes for CASSIRERSGYTF.

The rearrangement uses TRBV5-1 and TRBJ1-1, with D maybe TRBD1 (5 bases). The ends were cut back, 5 bases at V and 5 bases at J, with 13 bases in the middle. Germline lookup yields CDR1 SGHRS and CDR2 YFSETQ. The CDR3 contains 13 residues. DNA for the CDR3: TGCGCCAGCAGGTCCCAGGGAAATACTGAAGCTTTCTTT. Its translation is CASRSQGNTEAFF. The full variable domain, rest sourced from reference TRBV5-1 and TRBJ1-1, is KAGVTQTPRYLIKTRGQQVTLSCSPISGHRSVSWYQQTPGQGLQFLFEYFSETQRNKGNFPGRFSGRQFSNSRSEMNVSTLELGDSALYLCASRSQGNTEAFFGQGTRLTVV.

This rearrangement joins TRBV20-1 to TRBJ2-3; D uncertain. Germline V gene sequence: CDR1 DFQATT, CDR2 SNEGSKA (reference sequence). This CDR3 is built from 9 residues. The V end lost 6 bases, the J end lost 6 bases, and 4 bases lay between the germline ends. CDR3 nucleotide sequence: TGCAGTGCCCCTGATACGCAGTATTTT. This gives the protein CSAPDTQYF.

This clone was counted only a few times. V is TRBV12-5 and J is TRBJ1-1; maybe TRBD1 (5 bases). The V end lost 9 bases, the J end lost 4 bases, and 15 bases lay between the germline ends. This CDR3 has 13 residues. Per the germline V gene, CDR1 is LGHNT and CDR2 is FRNRAP. As DNA, the CDR3 is TGTGCTAGCCAAGGACAAGGGTTCACTGAAGCTTTCTTT. This gives the protein CASQGQGFTEAFF.

In its sample, this clone was seen a few times. V gene TRBV2 combines with J gene TRBJ2-3, with D perhaps matching TRBD1 (5 bases). Trimming removed 4 bases at V and 4 bases at J, with 12 bases between. CDR1 and CDR2 (germline): SNHLY, FYNNEI. There are 14 residues in the CDR3. The CDR3 reads CASSGQILPDTQYF. As DNA, the CDR3 is TGTGCCAGCAGTGGACAGATACTACCAGATACGCAGTATTTT.

This chain uses TRBV5-6 with TRBJ1-1; tentatively, D is TRBD1 (6 bases). Germline V gives CDR1 SGHDT, CDR2 YYEEEE. The CDR3 is 13 amino acids. V lost 2 bases and J 7 bases, leaving 12 bases between the germline ends. The CDR3 DNA reads as TGTGCCAGCAGCTTAGGGGGGAGGGGTGAAGCTTTCTTT. Encoded protein: CASSLGGRGEAFF.

J is TRBJ2-7 and V is TRBV18; 8 bases agree with TRBD2. V lost 6 bases and J lost 5; bases outside the gene matches: 6. CDR1 KGHSH and CDR2 LQKENI come from the germline V gene. This CDR3 region has 13 residues. As DNA, the CDR3 is TGTGCCAGCTCCCGAGGAGCGGGGGACGAGCAGTACTTC. It specifies CASSRGAGDEQYF.

This clone came up a few times. The V and J genes are TRBV9 and TRBJ2-2; 8 positions agree with TRBD1. V gave up 3 bases and J gave up 5 bases; unmatched junction bases: 9. This CDR3 has 16 amino acids. CDR1 is SGDLS and CDR2 is YYNGEE in the germline V gene. The CDR3 sequence: CASSASGGPKTGELFF. In DNA, the CDR3 is TGTGCCAGCAGCGCATCAGGGGGCCCCAAGACCGGGGAGCTGTTTTTT.

V and J are TRBV27 and TRBJ2-5, with D maybe TRBD2 (6 bases). This CDR3 is built from 16 residues. Germline CDR1 and CDR2: MNHEY and SMNVEV (reference sequence). Trimming cost V 0 bases and J 4 bases, with 15 bases left between them. CDR3 in amino acids: CASSLSRAWGGETQYF. CDR3 DNA: TGTGCCAGCAGTTTATCGAGGGCCTGGGGAGGAGAGACCCAGTACTTC.